The rows below give T cell receptor beta chains drawn from one sample of a study of cytotoxic CD8 clonotypes in ibrutinib-treated CLL. Using immunoSEQ multiplex PCR, the repertoire was profiled, and TCRdb retains in-frame clones only, with some absent. The sample includes some 29,000 clones, more than 65% seen only once; the top ten take approximately 50%. The specimen was PBMCs, collected after 24 months of ibrutinib treatment. The receptors were sampled from a human donor with chronic lymphocytic leukemia. Each CDR3 is given with its conserved first and last residue.

v_call	j_call	cdr3_aa
TRBV6-1	TRBJ1-6	CASTRSSYNSPLHF
TRBV7-6	TRBJ2-7	CASSMGSGGTYEQYF
TRBV7-3	TRBJ2-5	CASRRRRGSGTQYF
TRBV6-1	TRBJ1-3	CASQRGDGNTIYF
TRBV29-1	TRBJ2-6	CSARAGSSGANVLTF
TRBV6-6	TRBJ2-1	CASSYSQGNEQFF
TRBV28	TRBJ2-6	CASSLQGRGFGANVLTF
TRBV7-3	TRBJ2-3	CASSLQGGTDTQYF
TRBV5-1	TRBJ2-3	CASSLGQGAYTQYF
TRBV12-5	TRBJ2-3	CASGLGTGGGTDTQYF
TRBV11-2	TRBJ2-7	CASSLGDRVDEQYF
TRBV5-8	TRBJ2-1	CASSARPSGLVSYEQFF
TRBV29-1	TRBJ2-3	CSVASGDTQYF
TRBV6-5	TRBJ2-1	CASSPQRSYNEQFF
TRBV2	TRBJ1-2	CASSEGDRPNYGYTF
TRBV6-1	TRBJ1-2	CASSEAGGRYGYTF
TRBV15	TRBJ2-6	CATSRDWGTRYSGANVLTF
TRBV6-5	TRBJ2-1	CASSLIGGNEQFF
TRBV10-2	TRBJ2-5	CASGPHLQETQYF
TRBV19	TRBJ1-5	CASSIGSDHSNQPQHF
TRBV7-9	TRBJ1-2	CASSILGTGGNHGYTF
TRBV6-5	TRBJ2-2	CATTRGVSTGELFF
TRBV9	TRBJ1-4	CASSVGHNEKLFF
TRBV30	TRBJ1-3	CAWSVPRSSGNTIYF
TRBV20-1	TRBJ2-7	CSADGTYEQYF
TRBV30	TRBJ1-2	CAWTAPGAVAYGYTF
TRBV10-1	TRBJ2-3	CASNRGGDTQYF
TRBV6-5	TRBJ2-2	CASSAPSGYGGELFF
TRBV5-4	TRBJ2-6	CASSLVGRTGANVLTF
TRBV29-1	TRBJ1-1	CSARRGQGTEAFF
TRBV6-5	TRBJ2-7	CASSEVVGSYEQYF
TRBV19	TRBJ2-5	CASSNWDRGQETQYF
TRBV28	TRBJ2-7	CASSTGAGRSPYEQYF
TRBV29-1	TRBJ1-2	CSVGFVSNYGYTF
TRBV28	TRBJ1-5	CASSFRQGHQPQHF
TRBV7-9	TRBJ1-4	CASSLGGGTPGEKLFF
TRBV30	TRBJ1-6	CAWSASPPLHF
TRBV7-9	TRBJ2-6	CASSLVGQGALGANVLTF
TRBV25-1	TRBJ2-7	CASSLSGYEQYF
TRBV6-5	TRBJ2-7	CASSYSPGEGQYF
TRBV19	TRBJ2-2	CASSQTDSGELFF
TRBV5-4	TRBJ2-1	CASSLSSGGSYNEQFF
TRBV7-2	TRBJ2-7	CASRSKQYF
TRBV20-1	TRBJ2-5	CSGGLPETQYF
TRBV5-4	TRBJ1-1	CASSPDYGEAFF
TRBV2	TRBJ2-3	CALRDRGTDTQYF
TRBV29-1	TRBJ1-2	CSVEGTGASGYTF
TRBV7-3	TRBJ2-6	CASSPPGANVLTF
TRBV19	TRBJ1-2	CASSENFVSAGIYGYTF
TRBV6-5	TRBJ1-5	CASSTTGDQPQHF
TRBV11-2	TRBJ2-2	CASSQGGPLNTGELFF
TRBV4-3	TRBJ2-7	CASSQVVPGEQYF
TRBV30	TRBJ2-5	CAWSPGPPKEETQYF